Listed here is a single TCR beta chain. This entry comes from a study of T cell changes during pregnancy in multiple sclerosis. There are 14 residues in the CDR3. Trimming removed 3 bases from V and 0 bases from J; junction bases left unmatched: 1. Germline CDR1 reads SGDLS; CDR2 reads YYNGEE. Repertoires were generated with immunoSEQ multiplex PCR, while TCRdb's copy carries only in-frame clones and drops some. The top ten clones hold approximately 0.51% of a sample with about 40,000 clones, about 88% of them seen once. This clonotype was obtained from a female donor with multiple sclerosis, enrolled in a pregnancy study. The chain has TRBV9 and TRBJ2-3; 7 bases align to TRBD2. The source material was CD4+ T cells from peripheral blood mononuclear cells, sampled in the first trimester of pregnancy. CDR3 region: CASSAGLSTDTQYF. For the CDR3, the DNA is TGTGCCAGCAGCGCGGGACTAAGCACAGATACGCAGTATTTT.